This T cell receptor (beta chain) was identified in a study of shared clonotypes between healthy human individuals (dated by TCRdb to the early 2020s). Regarding the research as a whole: The cohort included three men and a couple of women between 18 and 49 years of age. Libraries were prepared and TCR repertoires were sequenced by different laboratories using diverse techniques, in order to increase sequencing depth and limit assay-specific biases. Between about 0.94 and 8.9 billion PBMCs per donor were obtained by leukapheresis. Per donor, three plates each were used for CD4 naive and CD4 memory, two for CD8 naive, and one for CD8 memory. The study deeply sequenced blood TCR repertoires of about 5 healthy adults to estimate repertoire size and the extent of clonotype sharing between individuals. General study outcomes and caveats: Sharing across a few donors was observed for approximately 4.6% of naive CD4, 3% to 3.5% of naive CD8, about 2.3% of memory CD4, and around 0.44% of memory CD8 clonotypes. Because the study included a small number of donors, the genetic and exposure-history diversity represented was limited. Sampling was limited to blood, and TCR repertoires in tissue likely differ from TCR repertoires in blood. Clonotypes shared by all four sorted-subset donors showed higher generation probabilities than non-shared clonotypes. Even with the large sequencing depth, rarefaction of the sorted-subset datasets indicated that sequencing was incomplete. Naive subsets generally had larger estimated clonotype richness than memory subsets did. Pairwise subsampling led to the expectation that sequencing depth would affect the degree of clonotype sharing among donors.

From the cysteine up to the phenylalanine, the CDR3 has a length of 12 residues. Only CDR3 DNA is held: 36 bases, read in frame from base 1. The germline ends are 9 bases apart after V is trimmed by 1 base and J by 9 bases. CDR1 PRHDT and CDR2 FYEKMQ were looked up in the germline V gene (reference sequence). Using the deep immunoSEQ assay, multiplex PCR amplified TCR CDR3 regions from genomic DNA. Genomic DNA extracted from each cell subset was distributed evenly over all wells of several immunoSEQ 96-well plates, and each plate served as one replicate. For sorted subsets, about 200 ng genomic DNA, equal to tens of thousands of T cell genomes, was loaded into each replicate PCR. Purified libraries were measured with a Qubit 3.0 fluorometer, size-checked on a Bioanalyzer 2100, and measured again with the KAPA Library Quantification kit. Each immunoSEQ 96-well plate was sequenced on its own single-read 150-cycle Illumina NextSeq 550 flow cell. From the authors' description of their analysis: The immunoSEQ output contained only junctional sequences without quality scores, so filtering could not match that applied to full-length reads. Sequences were annotated with PyIR, a Python wrapper for IgBLAST v1.9, using IMGT germline references to assign V/J genes and CDR3. Reads were removed for weak V/J assignments (E-value above 1e-6), missing CDR3, stop codons, out-of-frame junctions, or ambiguous translated residues. A V3J clonotype was defined by an identical inferred V gene, J gene, and CDR3 amino acid sequence. Percentage overlap between repertoires was computed as shared unique clonotypes divided by the size of the smaller repertoire. Repertoire richness was assessed with RTK rarefaction, the Chao1 estimator, and Recon v2.1 estimates of unobserved clonotypes. Generation probabilities for all TCRbeta clonotypes obtained by the gDNA method from four donors were computed using OLGA. TCRdb limited this immuneACCESS table to in-frame rearrangements with V and J called. A share of clones is missing; checked studies link under half to unresolved V genes, and the rest is unexplained. V and J calls plus clone size are reproduced from that table; the DNA served to infer D and trimming. This sample is represented by about 2,500,000 clones; over 85% of them were singletons. Jointly, the top ten make up roughly 0.14% of the sample.

Healthy HIV-negative adults with no recently reported acute infections or vaccinations were included as donors. Every donor was a Caucasian adult residing in Nashville, Tennessee, USA. CD4+ T cells were enriched by magnetic negative selection; naive cells were then positively selected on CD45RA, and the negative fraction formed the memory subset. After blood collection by leukapheresis, PBMCs were isolated using Ficoll-Histopaque density gradient centrifugation and then cryopreserved in the vapor phase of liquid nitrogen. Purity and quantity of every magnetically sorted T cell population were checked by analytical flow cytometry. Each sorted fraction had its genomic DNA isolated and then quantified by UV absorbance on a Nanodrop 2000c. A note on this clone: The target of this receptor is not known. Nothing much larger sits one base from this clone, and base qualities are not available.

Sequencing was carried out using naive CD4+ T cells sorted from blood. The cell subset or site tag for this specimen amounts to: CD45RA+ positively selected. The rearrangement joined TRBV13 to TRBJ1-2; no D gene call is confident. The TCR sequence derives from a man aged 18 to 29 in good health. The bases are TGTGCCAGCAGCTTAGTAGTAGAGCGCTACACCTTC. Protein translation: CASSLVVERYTF.